Below, one T cell receptor (beta chain) is given with its context. The antigen it recognizes is unknown. No base-level quality is on record; no much larger clone is a single base apart. TCRdb shows the sequencer as Illumina HiSeq 1500. TCRdb trimmed public reads at Q25 via fastp, called clones via MiXCR and kept in-frame beta chains. CDR3 protein sequences are deduplicated, and each keeps its most common genes and DNA. Across this sample there are approximately 1,000,000 distinct CDR3 sequences, with roughly 30% seen only once. Of the sample, about 14% is held by the ten largest clones. The treatment or condition label here, explained by the study, means: in vitro stimulation with specific CMV peptide epitopes to enrich CMV-specific T cells. The germline V gene gives CDR1 as SGHTA and CDR2 as FQGNSA. The CDR3 contains 15 residues, cysteine and phenylalanine counted. The CDR3 DNA has 45 bases and is translated from base 1. V gives up 3 bases and J gives up 3 bases, and the segment between their germline ends measures 12 bases.

These data come from a study of T cell repertoires in cytomegalovirus infection (dated by TCRdb to about 2019). With regard to the full study: Alongside well-studied HLA-B-restricted epitopes, the peptide stimulations were aimed at recently identified HLA-C-restricted CMV epitopes, whose presentation resists viral immunomodulation. The HLA type of each donor mattered for the analysis, because public TCR beta signatures pointed to carriage of CMV infection along with the matching HLA type.

On the study overall, not on this receptor specifically: In both this cohort and an independent roughly 350-donor cohort, the cumulative frequency of public TCR beta family members distinguished carriers of CMV infection plus the relevant HLA type. In the ex vivo response, HLA-C-restricted CMV-specific TCR beta clonotypes were dominant, and in two of eight donors the single most frequent clonotype came from this HLA-C-restricted group.

This specimen consisted of cultured CD8+ T cells from PBMCs, obtained from culture after CMV antigen stimulation. The chain links TRBV7-2 with TRBJ1-5, with a weak D call of TRBD1 (5 bases match). The clonotype originates from a human donor in good health (CMV status not recorded). Some clones in this sample may be carry-over from other donors' samples. At the DNA level, the sequence is TGTGCCAGCAGCTTCGGGCGGGGACTCAATCAGCCCCAGCATTTT. Translated, this is CASSFGRGLNQPQHF.